Following are 25 T cell receptor beta chains from one sample sequenced in a study of neurological immune-mediated disorders. A single record per CDR3 protein comes from TCRdb applying MiXCR to the 5' RACE reads. The sample holds approximately 70,000 distinct CDR3 sequences, less than 4% seen once. Source material: PBMCs. Receptors originate from a man aged 30-40 years with multiple sclerosis.

The J gene is TRBJ1-1, the V gene TRBV5-1; TRBD1 might be the D (6 bases). The CDR3 totals 15 residues. Per germline, CDR1 SGHRS and CDR2 YFSETQ. Between the trimmed V and J ends, which lost 1 base and 0 bases, there was a span of 10 bases. CDR3 sequence: CASSLQGTLNTEAFF. The CDR3 bases are TGCGCCAGCAGCTTGCAGGGGACTTTGAACACTGAAGCTTTCTTT.

This clonotype was seen ten or more times. The chain is built from TRBV20-1 and TRBJ2-7; D gene ambiguous. Germline values: CDR1 DFQATT, CDR2 SNEGSKA (reference sequence). The germline V and J ends were trimmed by 0 bases and 2 bases, with 8 bases remaining between them. CDR3 length: 13 amino acids. CDR3 DNA: TGCAGTGCTAGAGATGTTTTTACCTACGAGCAGTACTTC. It specifies CSARDVFTYEQYF.

Of note for this clonotype: This may come from a read error, since a much larger clone is one base off. Here the CDR3 omits its conserved ending phenylalanine or tryptophan, so a read error is the likely source. The chain has TRBV4-1 and TRBJ2-1; D is uncertain. V was trimmed by 0 bases and J by 8 bases, leaving 11 bases between them. CDR1 and CDR2 from the germline V gene are MGHRA and YSYEKL. The CDR3 totals 14 residues. This chain's CDR3 is CASSQDLGYDEQFI. The CDR3 bases are TGCGCCAGCAGCCAAGATTTAGGGTATGATGAGCAGTTCATC.

This clonotype showed up many times. The chain links TRBV12-3 or TRBV12-4 to TRBJ2-1; D tentatively reads TRBD1 or TRBD2 (5 bases each). V was cut by 6 bases and J by 10 bases, with 22 bases left in between. The CDR3 extends over 15 amino acids. DNA of the CDR3: TGTGCCAGCAGGGACCCCGGGACGAACACAATGGAGCAGTTCTTC. This translates into CASRDPGTNTMEQFF.

This clonotype was counted at least ten times. The chain has TRBV6-4 and TRBJ2-1, with D possibly matching TRBD1 (5 bases). Germline V gene sequence: CDR1 MRHNA, CDR2 SNTAGT. CDR3 length: 14 residues. Trimming removed 6 bases at V and 9 bases at J, with 18 bases between. The CDR3 here is CASSASPGNGEQFF. The CDR3 DNA follows: TGTGCCAGCAGCGCAAGCCCAGGGAACGGTGAGCAGTTCTTC.

This clonotype was recorded at least ten times. This sequence joins TRBV10-3 and TRBJ1-2; no definite D call. Per the germline V gene, CDR1 is ENHRY and CDR2 is SYGVKD. V lost 10 bases to trimming and J lost 4 bases, with 13 bases between them. The CDR3 length is 12 residues. CDR3 in DNA: TGTGCCACCGGCCAACCCCTCTATGGCTACACCTTC. It encodes CATGQPLYGYTF.

This clonotype was counted ten times or more. The chain employs TRBV7-9 and TRBJ2-7; D is perhaps TRBD1 or TRBD2 (5 bases each). CDR3 length: 13 amino acids. V was clipped by 6 bases and J by 3 bases, with 12 bases between them. Per the germline V gene, CDR1 is SEHNR and CDR2 is FQNEAQ (reference sequence). The CDR3 reads CASRPGTGYEQYF. In DNA, the CDR3 is TGTGCCAGCAGACCCGGGACGGGCTACGAGCAGTACTTC. The variable domain in full, with the rest retrieved from reference TRBV7-9 and TRBJ2-7, is DTGVSQNPRHKITKRGQNVTFRCDPISEHNRLYWYRQTLGQGPEFLTYFQNEAQLEKSRLLSDRFSAERPKGSFSTLEIQRTEQGDSAMYLCASRPGTGYEQYFGPGTRLTVT.

This clonotype was detected many times. The chain couples TRBV7-2 to TRBJ2-1; 7 bases line up with TRBD2. The V segment lost 2 bases and the J segment 4 bases; nucleotides outside the gene matches: 8. The CDR3 consists of 16 residues. In germline, CDR1 is SGHTA, CDR2 FQGNSA. CDR3 DNA: TGTGCCAGCAGCTTAAATGTCGGACTAGTATACAATGAGCAGTTCTTC. It translates to CASSLNVGLVYNEQFF.

The table lists this clonotype with many counts. The chain uses TRBV5-5 and TRBJ1-2; D call uncertain. The CDR3 has 14 residues. Germline V gene sequence: CDR1 SGHKS, CDR2 YYEKEE (reference sequence). The V end lost 4 bases, the J end lost 8 bases, and 18 bases lay between the germline ends. CDR3 DNA sequence: TGTGCCAGCAGCCCTTCGGACCCAACACCGGGCTACACCTTC. Translating it yields CASSPSDPTPGYTF.

The J gene is TRBJ2-7, the V gene TRBV7-2; D remains ambiguous. Germline assignment: CDR1 SGHTA and CDR2 FQGNSA. This CDR3 has 15 residues. Trimming removed 5 bases from V and 2 bases from J, with 16 bases in between. The CDR3 spells CASSLRTGETYEQYF. The CDR3 DNA reads TGTGCCAGCAGCCTCAGGACGGGCGAAACCTACGAGCAGTACTTC. The variable domain in full, completed from reference TRBV7-2 and TRBJ2-7, reads GAGVSQSPSNKVTEKGKDVELRCDPISGHTALYWYRQSLGQGLEFLIYFQGNSAPDKSGLPSDRFSAERTGGSVSTLTIQRTQQEDSAVYLCASSLRTGETYEQYFGPGTRLTVT.

This clonotype was observed many times. The chain joins TRBV20-1 to TRBJ2-1, with 7 bases that match TRBD2. In germline, CDR1 is DFQATT, CDR2 SNEGSKA (reference sequence). Losses at the gene ends were 1 base for V and 2 bases for J; bases not matched to a gene: 5. CDR3 size: 15 residues. The CDR3: CSARVPGTTYNEQFF. The CDR3 region has the DNA TGCAGTGCTAGAGTTCCCGGGACTACCTACAATGAGCAGTTCTTC.

This clonotype was detected many times. CDR3 in amino acids: CASSLVVSARETQYF. Written as DNA, the CDR3 is TGTGCCAGCAGCTTAGTGGTTTCAGCAAGAGAGACCCAGTACTTC. V and J are TRBV7-2 and TRBJ2-5, with D unresolved. This CDR3 contains 15 residues. Germline loops: CDR1 SGHTA, CDR2 FQGNSA. V lost 1 base and J 4 bases, leaving 13 bases between the germline ends.

This clonotype appeared many times. The chain is built from TRBV5-1 and TRBJ2-5, with D unresolved. The CDR3 runs to 13 residues. Germline V gene sequence: CDR1 SGHRS, CDR2 YFSETQ. Trimming pared 0 bases from V and 0 bases from J, leaving 3 bases between. The CDR3 sequence: CASSLAHQETQYF. CDR3 DNA sequence: TGCGCCAGCAGCTTGGCCCACCAAGAGACCCAGTACTTC.

This clonotype was detected many times. CDR3 nucleotide sequence: TGTGCCATCAGTGGAACAGGGTACCAAGAGACCCAGTACTTC. It specifies CAISGTGYQETQYF. The chain uses TRBV10-3 and TRBJ2-5; a weak D match, TRBD1 (6 bases). V was shortened by 4 bases and J by 0 bases, with 9 bases between the two germline ends. The CDR3 runs to 14 residues. Looked up from germline, CDR1 is ENHRY and CDR2 is SYGVKD.

This clonotype has a count of ten or more. The chain joins TRBV7-9 to TRBJ2-7; 11 bases match TRBD2. This CDR3 comprises 16 residues. V trimming: 5 bases; J trimming: 6 bases; junction bases outside the gene matches: 12. The germline gives CDR1 SEHNR, CDR2 FQNEAQ (reference sequence). This CDR3 reads CASSPTSGGPQAEQYF. CDR3 bases: TGTGCCAGCAGCCCTACTAGCGGGGGACCTCAAGCCGAGCAGTACTTC.

This clonotype was detected many times. This chain joins TRBV20-1 and TRBJ1-2; 7 nucleotides agree with TRBD1. CDR3 size: 12 residues. Unmatched junction bases numbered 5, after V lost 6 bases and J lost 4 bases. The germline V gene encodes CDR1 DFQATT and CDR2 SNEGSKA (reference sequence). CDR3 sequence reads: CSAPQGRYGYTF. CDR3 DNA: TGCAGTGCCCCACAGGGGCGCTATGGCTACACCTTC.

This clonotype was seen a few times. The chain combines TRBV5-1 with TRBJ1-3, with unresolved D. V lost 0 bases and J lost 4, with 14 bases in between. Looked up from germline, CDR1 is SGHRS and CDR2 is YFSETQ. The CDR3 contains 16 residues. The CDR3 DNA reads as TGCGCCAGCAGCTTGGGAGCCTCATCGGGAGGAAACACCATATATTTT. Encoded protein: CASSLGASSGGNTIYF.

The sample holds many counts of this clonotype. The gene calls are TRBV12-3 or TRBV12-4 and TRBJ2-5; D call uncertain. The V and J ends lost 3 bases and 3 bases respectively, with 11 bases between them. This CDR3 has 14 residues. In nucleotides, the CDR3 is TGTGCCAGCAGTTTTGATCCGGTTGAAGAGACCCAGTACTTC. It yields the protein CASSFDPVEETQYF.

This clonotype was counted a few times. Being one base from a much bigger clone, this may be a read error. This chain joins TRBV6-2 or TRBV6-3 and TRBJ1-5; D unclear. The CDR3 is 14 amino acids. Looked up from germline, CDR1 is MNHEY and CDR2 is SVGEGT. The CDR3 DNA reads as TGTGCCAGCAGTCAGGTAGTCGGCAATCAGCTCCAGCATTTT. This sequence encodes CASSQVVGNQLQHF.

This clonotype was counted many times. The gene calls are TRBV6-4 and TRBJ1-2, with 7 positions matching TRBD1. V was clipped by 2 bases and J by 5 bases; unmatched bases: 5. The germline V gene has CDR1 MRHNA and CDR2 SNTAGT. The CDR3 covers 14 residues. The DNA for the CDR3 is TGTGCCAGCAGTGACACCGGGGACAGTTATGGCTACACCTTC. Protein sequence: CASSDTGDSYGYTF.

This clonotype was seen many times. The chain combines TRBV6-6 with TRBJ2-1, with D tentatively TRBD1 (6 bases). Germline V gene sequence: CDR1 MNHNY, CDR2 SVGAGI (reference sequence). The CDR3 is 14 amino acids. Trimming pared 0 bases from V and 7 bases from J, leaving 10 bases between. The CDR3 protein is CASSYSLTGNEQFF. The CDR3 DNA is TGTGCCAGCAGTTACTCTTTAACAGGGAATGAGCAGTTCTTC.

This clonotype occurred many times. The genes are TRBV9 and TRBJ2-5, with TRBD2 identical over 11 bases. V was clipped by 6 bases and J by 4 bases; unmatched bases: 8. This CDR3 has 15 residues. Germline assignment: CDR1 SGDLS and CDR2 YYNGEE. CDR3 loop: CASTRSGGALETQYF. The CDR3 DNA reads as TGTGCCAGCACCCGTAGCGGGGGGGCCTTAGAGACCCAGTACTTC.

The table lists this clonotype with many counts. The V call is TRBV29-1, the J call TRBJ2-3; D is perhaps TRBD2 (6 bases). CDR3 length equals 14 residues. Trimming shortened V by 8 bases and J by 2 bases, and 17 bases separated the two germline ends. Germline V gene data show CDR1 as SQVTM and CDR2 as ANQGSEA. DNA for the CDR3: TGCAGCTGCCGGGACTCGAAAAACACAGATACGCAGTATTTT. Translating gives CSCRDSKNTDTQYF.

This clonotype has a handful of counts. The V and J genes are TRBV27 and TRBJ1-6, with 7 bases fitting TRBD1. The germline V gene encodes CDR1 MNHEY and CDR2 SMNVEV (reference sequence). The V gene end was trimmed by 5 bases and the J gene end by 9 bases; junction bases not matched to a gene: 13. The CDR3 loop spans 16 amino acids. The CDR3 nucleotides read TGTGCCAGCAGTGCTAGAAGTTCACCAGGGGGTTCACCCCTCCACTTT. This codes for CASSARSSPGGSPLHF.

This clonotype appeared many times. A read error may be the cause here, since a much bigger clone is one base away. The genes are TRBV7-2 and TRBJ2-7; D gene ambiguous. The germline V gene has CDR1 SGHTA and CDR2 FQGNSA. V was pared by 1 base and J by 7 bases, with 14 bases between. The CDR3 length is 14 residues. Written as DNA, the CDR3 is TGTGCCAGCAGCTTAGAAGGGCAGGTCAAAGAGCAGTACTTC. It codes for CASSLEGQVKEQYF. The full variable domain, with the rest looked up from reference TRBV7-2 and TRBJ2-7, is GAGVSQSPSNKVTEKGKDVELRCDPISGHTALYWYRQSLGQGLEFLIYFQGNSAPDKSGLPSDRFSAERTGGSVSTLTIQRTQQEDSAVYLCASSLEGQVKEQYFGPGTRLTVT.